This T cell receptor (beta chain) was found in a study of blood T cells in healthy people across ages. For the second PCR, which ran for about 7 to 11 cycles, a sample-barcoded 5' primer and a J-beta primer mix were used. Every cDNA molecule bore a tag from a template-switch adaptor containing 12 random nucleotides. TCRdb reprocessed the 5' RACE reads via MiXCR and lists one record per CDR3 protein. The sample has about 730,000 distinct CDR3 sequences, roughly 43% seen once. This CDR3 spans 19 amino acids. CDR1 and CDR2 from the germline V gene are MNHEY and SVGEGT. V was clipped by 8 bases and J by 0 bases; unmatched bases: 18.

The sample comprised blood. The sequence derives from a woman in her fifties or sixties in good health. V usage is TRBV6-2 or TRBV6-3 and J usage is TRBJ1-5, with 8 positions matching TRBD1. CDR3 bases: TGTGCCAGCTGCGAGGGCAGGGGACAGGAGGTTTATAGCAATCAGCCCCAGCATTTT. This translates into CASCEGRGQEVYSNQPQHF.